Listed below are T cell receptor beta chains from one sample, sequenced in a study of regulatory T cells in long-lasting Graves disease. TCRdb ran MiXCR on the multiplex PCR reads and lists one entry per CDR3 protein. The sample includes over 650,000 distinct CDR3 sequences, approximately 31% seen only once; the top ten take under 50%. The source material was peripheral blood mononuclear cells (PBMCs), sampled when the disease was refractory, from a patient treated with antithyroid drugs. Receptor source: a female donor with Graves disease. Each CDR3 is given with its conserved first and last residue. D genes are given only for firm matches. Some rows have no size entry. The others give once, few or many, or a class for an expanded clone.

J,V,D,size,DNA,CDR3
TRBJ2-7,TRBV6-9,TRBD2,once,TGTGCCAGCAGTTCTCTCGGACTAGCGGGGTCCTACGAGCAGTACTTC,CASSSLGLAGSYEQYF
TRBJ1-1,TRBV14,-,few,TGTGCCAGCAGCTTCAGCAGAGTCCTGAACACTGAAGCTTTCTTT,CASSFSRVLNTEAFF
TRBJ1-1,TRBV6-2/TRBV6-3,-,many,TGTGCCAGCAGTTACTTAAGAGGCACTGAAGCTTTCTTT,CASSYLRGTEAFF
TRBJ2-7,TRBV11-2,TRBD2,-,TGTGCCAGCAGCTTAGATAGTCGGGGGGAGCAGTGCTTC,CASSLDSRGEQCF
TRBJ2-2,TRBV11-2,-,-,TGTGCCAGCAGCTACCCTAGCGTTACCGGGGAGCTGTTTTTT,CASSYPSVTGELFF
TRBJ1-4,TRBV20-1,TRBD1,-,TGCAGTGCTAGAGATCGGGACAGGGGGGAAAAACTGTTTTTT,CSARDRDRGEKLFF
TRBJ2-5,TRBV9,-,few,TGTGCCAGCAGCGTAGGCGAAGAGACCCAGTACTTC,CASSVGEETQYF
TRBJ2-7,TRBV5-1,TRBD1,few,TGCGCCAGCAGCGCCCGGGTGCGCCGAGGGGGCTCGTTTGAGCAGTACTTC,CASSARVRRGGSFEQYF
TRBJ2-1,TRBV6-9,-,-,TGTGCCAGCAGTTACCGGGGGGCCCCCTCCAATGAGCAGTTCTTC,CASSYRGAPSNEQFF
TRBJ1-5,TRBV20-1,-,-,TGCAGTGCGGCGGGGGACGAGGGGTTTCAGCCCCAGCATTTT,CSAAGDEGFQPQHF
TRBJ1-2,TRBV29-1,-,-,TGCAGCGTTGAAGTAGGCGGGGGCGGCGGCTACACCTTC,CSVEVGGGGGYTF
TRBJ1-4,TRBV3-1,-,few,TGTGCCAGCAGCCAAGATTTTCAACAGACTAATGAAAAACTGTTTTTT,CASSQDFQQTNEKLFF
TRBJ2-7,TRBV6-1,-,many,TGTGCCAGCACTCGCGCAGGGTATAACTACGAGCAGTACTTC,CASTRAGYNYEQYF
TRBJ1-1,TRBV5-1,-,-,TGCGCCAGCAGCTTGCTGCAGGCCCGGAACACTGAAGCTTTCTTT,CASSLLQARNTEAFF
TRBJ2-7,TRBV20-1,-,-,TGCAGTGCTCAAGATTCATCAGCCTACGAGCAGTACTTC,CSAQDSSAYEQYF
TRBJ2-7,TRBV4-1,-,-,TGCGCCAGCAGCCTGCGTGGAGGGGGAGGGGAGTACTTC,CASSLRGGGGEYF
TRBJ1-5,TRBV7-9,-,-,TGTGCCAGCAGCTTAGAGGCGGGGGTCCCTCAGCCCCAGCATTTT,CASSLEAGVPQPQHF
TRBJ2-5,TRBV6-1,TRBD1,-,TGTGCCAGCACCCCAGGGGGTATGGAAGAGACCCAGTACTTC,CASTPGGMEETQYF
TRBJ2-7,TRBV7-3,-,-,TGTGCCAGCAGCTTAGCTGAGCTAGCGTTCGAGTCGGGGTCCTACGAGCAGTACTTC,CASSLAELAFESGSYEQYF
TRBJ2-7,TRBV29-1,-,few,TGCAGCGTTGAGGTAGCGGCCAACTACGAGCAGTACTTC,CSVEVAANYEQYF
TRBJ1-5,TRBV19,-,few,TGTGCCAGTAGGATGGTCGGGGCAGGTAATCAGCCCCAGCATTTT,CASRMVGAGNQPQHF
TRBJ1-2,TRBV7-2,TRBD1,many,TGTGCCAGCAGCCTTAGACAGGGAACCTATGGCTACACCTTC,CASSLRQGTYGYTF
TRBJ1-5,TRBV12-3/TRBV12-4,-,-,TGTGCCAGCAGTTTAGACCCGGACGGGAGCAATCAGCCCCAGCATTTT,CASSLDPDGSNQPQHF
TRBJ1-2,TRBV2,-,-,TGTGCCAGCAGTGAAATACAGGGTAGCTACACCTTC,CASSEIQGSYTF
TRBJ1-2,TRBV9,TRBD1,few,TGTGCCAGCAGTCAGCCCAGGGGGCGAGAGAGAGGCTACACCTTC,CASSQPRGRERGYTF
TRBJ2-2,TRBV27,TRBD2,few,TGTGCCAGCGGACTAGCGGGAGGGAACACCGGGGAGCTGTTTTTT,CASGLAGGNTGELFF
TRBJ2-5,TRBV7-6,-,few,TGTGCCAGCAGCCGGGAAACAGGGACAGAGACCCAGTACTTC,CASSRETGTETQYF
TRBJ2-7,TRBV2,-,-,TGTGCCAGCAGGGGGGGGGCAGGAAGCTACGAGCAGTACTTC,CASRGGAGSYEQYF
TRBJ1-2,TRBV2,-,many,TGTGCCAGCACGACAGAATACTATGGCTACACCTTC,CASTTEYYGYTF
TRBJ2-7,TRBV5-1,TRBD1,few,TGCGCCAGCAGGCATACCGGGACAGGGCTATACGAGCAGTACTTC,CASRHTGTGLYEQYF
TRBJ2-1,TRBV6-1,TRBD2,-,TGTGCCAGCACCCCTTCCCCGGGACTAGGCCCCAATGAGCAGTTCTTC,CASTPSPGLGPNEQFF
TRBJ1-2,TRBV28,-,-,TGTGCCAGCAGTTTATGGGACGACTCTAACTATGGCTACACCTTC,CASSLWDDSNYGYTF
TRBJ1-2,TRBV28,-,few,TGTGCCAGCAGTTTCAGGGGAGATGGCTACACCTTC,CASSFRGDGYTF
TRBJ2-7,TRBV4-2,-,-,TGTGCCAGCAGCCAAGACCCGGACTCCTCCTACGAGCAGTACTTC,CASSQDPDSSYEQYF
TRBJ2-1,TRBV10-1,TRBD2,-,TGCGCCAGCAGTGCCGCGGGAGGCAACACCTACAATGAGCAGTTCTTC,CASSAAGGNTYNEQFF
TRBJ1-1,TRBV6-2/TRBV6-3,-,few,TGTGCCAGCAGTTACCGCCAGACTTACACTGAAGCTTTCTTT,CASSYRQTYTEAFF
TRBJ1-1,TRBV5-1,-,-,TGCGCCAGCAGCTCCGCCGGACAGTACCCAGACACTGAAGCTTTCTTT,CASSSAGQYPDTEAFF
TRBJ2-7,TRBV6-2/TRBV6-3,TRBD2,-,TGTGCCAGCAGCAGACTCTCTAGCGGGAGTCACACCTACGAGCAGTACTTC,CASSRLSSGSHTYEQYF
TRBJ2-2,TRBV2,-,-,TGTGCCAGCAGTTTAACCCCTGGGGACACCGGGGAGCTGTTTTTT,CASSLTPGDTGELFF
TRBJ1-1,TRBV10-3,TRBD1,few,TGTGCCATCAGAGTCGACCGGGACAGGGAAGCTTTCTTT,CAIRVDRDREAFF
TRBJ1-2,TRBV6-1,TRBD1,few,TGTGCCAGCAGTTGGGGACAGCTCTATGGCTACACCTTC,CASSWGQLYGYTF
TRBJ1-2,TRBV9,-,-,TGTGCCAGCAGCGAAGGGCCCTCTAACTATGGCTACACCTTC,CASSEGPSNYGYTF
TRBJ1-2,TRBV2,-,-,TGTGCCAGCAGGGGGGACCTCCCGGGGGCCTTC,CASRGDLPGAF
TRBJ1-4,TRBV28,-,-,TGTGCCAGCAGGCCCCCGGGTTGGGAAAAACTGTTTTTT,CASRPPGWEKLFF
TRBJ2-1,TRBV7-3,TRBD1,-,TGTGCCAGCAGCTTTCAACAGGGGGCCTTACATGAGCAGTTCTTC,CASSFQQGALHEQFF
TRBJ1-2,TRBV12-3/TRBV12-4,-,-,TGTGCCAGCAGTCACGGTTTAGGGTACACCTTC,CASSHGLGYTF
TRBJ2-5,TRBV20-1,TRBD2,-,TGCAGTGCTAGCCCAGCGGGAGGATTTGGAGAGACCCAGTACTTC,CSASPAGGFGETQYF
TRBJ1-4,TRBV29-1,TRBD1,many,TGCAGCGTTGCTTTGACAGGGGTGGAAAAACTGTTTTTT,CSVALTGVEKLFF
TRBJ2-7,TRBV28,TRBD2,many,TGTGCCAGCAGTTTAGGAGGGACTAGCGGGAGTTCGCAGTACTTC,CASSLGGTSGSSQYF
TRBJ2-5,TRBV7-9,-,few,TGTGCCAGCAGCTTTGACAGCCTGTACCAAGAGACCCAGTACTTC,CASSFDSLYQETQYF
TRBJ1-2,TRBV3-1,-,-,TGTGCCAGCAGCCAAGGGGCCAGGGATGGCGCTGGCTACACCTTC,CASSQGARDGAGYTF
TRBJ1-6,TRBV2,-,many,TGTGCCAGCAGTGAAGTCAGGGCTCATTCACCCCTCCACTTT,CASSEVRAHSPLHF
TRBJ2-1,TRBV7-3,TRBD1,few,TGTGCCAGCAGCTTAGGTGGGACAGCCTACAATGAGCAGTTCTTC,CASSLGGTAYNEQFF
TRBJ2-5,TRBV12-3/TRBV12-4,TRBD2,few,TGTGCCAGCAGTTTAGCGTCGCCACTAGCGGGAGGAGGACAAGAGACCCAGTACTTC,CASSLASPLAGGGQETQYF
TRBJ1-4,TRBV5-1,TRBD1,-,TGCGCCAGCAGCAGGGCCAGGGGGCTGGAAAAACTGTTTTTT,CASSRARGLEKLFF